A single sample gave rise to the 13 T cell receptor beta chains below, sequenced in a study of cytomegalovirus exposure and HLA in healthy donors. In the PCR, 60 Vbeta and 13 Jbeta primers were used. Generated by immunoSEQ multiplex PCR, the TCRdb table keeps only in-frame clones and is missing some. This sample yields over 150,000 clones, of which approximately 83% are seen a single time; 0.95% to 1.5% belongs to the top ten. Sequenced sample: PBMCs. These receptors were collected from a boy aged 2-15 years in good health and CMV-seronegative.

A word on this clone: One junction end does not reproduce the germline sequence, and a read error may be involved. J is TRBJ1-1 and V is TRBV6-1; a possible D gene is TRBD1 (6 bases). Germline CDR1 MNHNS, CDR2 SASEGT. This CDR3 spans 14 amino acids. The CDR3 sequence is CASTQGKVKTEAFF. In nucleotides, the CDR3 is TGTGCCAGCACCCAGGGGAAGGTGAAGACTGAAGCTTTCTTT.

J is TRBJ2-7 and V is TRBV13; 14 bases are a match to TRBD2. The germline gives CDR1 PRHDT, CDR2 FYEKMQ (reference sequence). The CDR3 consists of 15 residues. J lost 3 bases, V lost 5 bases, and 3 bases had no gene match. CDR3 nucleotide sequence: TGTGCCAGCAGCCGGGGACTAGCGGGAGTCTACGAGCAGTACTTC. It encodes CASSRGLAGVYEQYF. Filled out from reference TRBV13 and TRBJ2-7, the complete variable domain reads AAGVIQSPRHLIKEKRETATLKCYPIPRHDTVYWYQQGPGQDPQFLISFYEKMQSDKGSIPDRFSAQQFSDYHSELNMSSLELGDSALYFCASSRGLAGVYEQYFGPGTRLTVT.

The chain recombines TRBV27 with TRBJ1-2, with 9 positions matching TRBD1. Losses at the gene ends were 3 bases for V and 8 bases for J; bases not matched to a gene: 4. The CDR3 has 13 amino acids. Germline assignment: CDR1 MNHEY and CDR2 SMNVEV (reference sequence). The CDR3 DNA reads as TGTGCCAGCAGTTTCGGGACAGGGAGCGGCTACACCTTC. It translates to CASSFGTGSGYTF.

The V call is TRBV30, the J call TRBJ1-1; 10 positions agree with TRBD1. The CDR3 contains 12 residues. Per germline, CDR1 GTSNPN and CDR2 SVGIG (reference sequence). V lost 5 bases to trimming and J lost 9 bases; unmatched junction nucleotides: 6. CDR3 DNA: TGTGCCTGGGGAGACAGGGGGCGTCAAGCTTTCTTT. The encoded protein is CAWGDRGRQAFF.

The V call is TRBV27, the J call TRBJ2-5, with 13 bases aligning to TRBD2. V was pared by 5 bases and J by 2 bases, with 8 bases of the junction left unmatched. This CDR3 has 17 residues. Germline V lookup: CDR1 MNHEY, CDR2 SMNVEV (reference sequence). The CDR3 spells CASSHTGLAGAQETQYF. The CDR3 DNA sequence: TGTGCCAGCAGTCACACTGGACTAGCGGGAGCTCAAGAGACCCAGTACTTC.

This clone was counted a few times. This CDR3 is also generated by other DNA sequences in the sample. The J gene is TRBJ1-1, the V gene TRBV5-1; D is perhaps TRBD1 (6 bases). This CDR3 has 14 amino acids. Between the trimmed V and J ends, which lost 1 base and 3 bases, there was a span of 10 bases. The germline V gene has CDR1 SGHRS and CDR2 YFSETQ. The CDR3 region is CASSLRGAYTEAFF. CDR3 sequence (DNA): TGCGCCAGCAGCTTGCGGGGGGCGTACACTGAAGCTTTCTTT.

This chain links TRBV6-6 with TRBJ1-2, with unresolved D. The CDR3 is made up of 12 amino acids. Germline loops: CDR1 MNHNY, CDR2 SVGAGI (reference sequence). Trimming cost V 4 bases and J 7 bases, with 10 bases left between them. CDR3 amino acids: CASSFEALGYTF. The CDR3 nucleotides are TGTGCCAGCAGTTTCGAAGCCCTTGGCTACACCTTC.

For the CDR3, the DNA is TGTGCCAGCAGCTCAGGGGGCGGAAAGACCCAGTACTTC. Amino acids: CASSSGGGKTQYF. V is TRBV5-4 and J is TRBJ2-5; 8 bases align to TRBD1. Germline V gene data show CDR1 as SGHNT and CDR2 as YYREEE (reference sequence). V shed 3 bases and J 6 bases; nucleotides not matched to a gene: 4. CDR3 size: 13 residues.

The chain combines TRBV13 with TRBJ2-1; D not resolved. The germline CDR1 and CDR2 sequences are PRHDT and FYEKMQ (reference sequence). The length of the CDR3 is 15 residues. V lost 4 bases, J lost 5 bases, and 15 bases lay in between. The CDR3 loop is CASSSSFPSHNEQFF. CDR3 DNA sequence: TGTGCCAGCAGCTCGAGCTTTCCTTCCCACAATGAGCAGTTCTTC.

On this clone: One end of the junction does not line up with germline, which may come from a read error. The sample holds other DNA sequences that translate to the same CDR3. The chain joins TRBV6-5 to TRBJ2-1, with 9 bases lining up with TRBD2. Germline CDR1 reads MNHEY; CDR2 reads SVGAGI. The CDR3 has 15 amino acids. The CDR3: CASSLAGSSYNEQFF. CDR3 bases: TGCGCCAGCAGTCTAGCGGGAAGCTCCTACAATGAGCAGTTCTTC.

The V call is TRBV29-1, the J call TRBJ1-2; D is undetermined. V was clipped by 7 bases and J by 0 bases, with 6 bases between them. This CDR3 region has 11 residues. CDR1 and CDR2 from the germline V gene are SQVTM and ANQGSEA. CDR3 DNA: TGCAGCGGAGTCTCTAACTATGGCTACACCTTC. Residues: CSGVSNYGYTF. Full variable domain (missing parts from reference TRBV29-1 and TRBJ1-2): SAVISQKPSRDICQRGTSLTIQCQVDSQVTMMFWYRQQPGQSLTLIATANQGSEATYESGFVIDKFPISRPNLTFSTLTVSNMSPEDSSIYLCSGVSNYGYTFGSGTRLTVV.

This clone was found a few times. This rearrangement joins TRBV7-2 to TRBJ1-6; D is unresolved. This CDR3 has 13 residues. Germline CDR1 SGHTA, CDR2 FQGNSA. Trimming took off 2 bases at V and 8 bases at J, with 7 bases between the two ends. The chain's CDR3 is CASSLSFDSPLHF. CDR3 coding DNA: TGTGCCAGCAGCTTATCGTTTGATTCACCCCTCCACTTT. Drawing the rest from reference TRBV7-2 and TRBJ1-6, the complete variable domain is GAGVSQSPSNKVTEKGKDVELRCDPISGHTALYWYRQSLGQGLEFLIYFQGNSAPDKSGLPSDRFSAERTGGSVSTLTIQRTQQEDSAVYLCASSLSFDSPLHFGNGTRLTVT.

The chain carries TRBV10-3 and TRBJ1-2; TRBD1 aligns across 9 bases. V lost 4 bases, J lost 6 bases, and 12 bases stayed unmatched. Germline assignment: CDR1 ENHRY and CDR2 SYGVKD. CDR3 length equals 16 residues. The CDR3 spells CAISVRQGDFLDGYTF. For the CDR3, the DNA is TGTGCCATCAGTGTTAGACAGGGGGATTTCTTGGATGGCTACACCTTC.